This T cell receptor (beta chain) is drawn from a study of monozygotic twins with inflammatory bowel disease. General study findings and limits: Patient repertoires may carry noise from differing immunosuppressive treatments. Any single strong signal or clonotype tied to IBD lacked support.

A word on this clonotype: What it recognizes is unknown.

For every TCR library, about 3,400 ng of total RNA was used. TCRdb reprocessed the 5' RACE reads, keeping one entry per CDR3 protein, no DNA. Across 120,000 to 150,000 distinct CDR3 sequences, the top ten clones capture 2.4% of the sample. The length of the CDR3 is 17 residues. Per germline, CDR1 SGHKS and CDR2 YYEKEE (reference sequence). Donors each gave over 2 ml of blood. V usage is TRBV5-5 and J usage is TRBJ2-5; TCRdb indicates TRBD1, and absent DNA this call remains unverified. Sequencing was carried out using blood. The TCR sequence derives from a human donor with ulcerative colitis or Crohn's disease, or a healthy co-twin of an affected twin (not recorded which). The CDR3 sequence: CASSLVGGGYGIGTQYF. Combining the CDR3 with reference TRBV5-5 and TRBJ2-5 gives the whole variable domain DAGVTQSPTHLIKTRGQQVTLRCSPISGHKSVSWYQQVLGQGPQFIFQYYEKEERGRGNFPDRFSARQFPNYSSELNVNALLLGDSALYLCASSLVGGGYGIGTQYFGPGTRLLVL.